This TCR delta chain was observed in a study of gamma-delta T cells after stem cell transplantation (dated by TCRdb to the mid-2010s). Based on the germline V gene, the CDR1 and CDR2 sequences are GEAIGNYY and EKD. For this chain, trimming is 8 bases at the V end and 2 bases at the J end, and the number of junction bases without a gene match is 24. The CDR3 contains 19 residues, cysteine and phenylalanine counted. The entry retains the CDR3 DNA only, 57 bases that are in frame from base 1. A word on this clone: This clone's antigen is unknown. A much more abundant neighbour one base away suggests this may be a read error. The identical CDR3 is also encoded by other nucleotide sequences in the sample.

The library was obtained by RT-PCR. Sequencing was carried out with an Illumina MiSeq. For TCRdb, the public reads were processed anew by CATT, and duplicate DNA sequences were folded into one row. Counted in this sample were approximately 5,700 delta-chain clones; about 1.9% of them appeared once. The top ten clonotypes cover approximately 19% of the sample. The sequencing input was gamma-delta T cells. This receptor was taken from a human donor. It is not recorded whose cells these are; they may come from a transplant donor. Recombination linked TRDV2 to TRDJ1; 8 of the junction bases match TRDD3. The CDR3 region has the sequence CASVEPLRTGGWGTDKLIF. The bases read TGTGCCTCCGTAGAACCACTGCGTACTGGGGGGTGGGGAACCGATAAACTCATCTTT.